This paragraph reports one T cell receptor beta chain. CDR1 and CDR2 (germline): KGHDR, SFDVKD. Trimming cost V 6 bases and J 2 bases, with 12 bases left between them. The CDR3 extends over 14 amino acids. Moderate-to-severe activity, with CAS ≥3, NOSPECS ≥4 and duration under 3 months, characterized the donors with ophthalmopathy. Exclusion covered patients with other autoimmune diseases or uncontrolled infections (as well as pregnancy or lactation). The diagnostic workup employed clinical symptoms, serum thyroxine, TRAb, thyroid ultrasound and orbital computed tomography. Amplification of the TCR beta CDR3 regions used RNA transcripts (as template). The first round was an RT-PCR with HTBI primers, and the second round was a multiplex PCR. TCRdb itself ran the multiplex PCR reads through MiXCR, one entry per CDR3 protein. The table includes approximately 37,000 distinct CDR3 sequences, over 40% detected once.

The data stem from a study of Graves' ophthalmopathy and Graves' hyperthyroidism. Looking at the study overall: Peripheral blood was obtained at first diagnosis, ahead of any treatment.

The sample consisted of peripheral blood. This chain links TRBV24-1 with TRBJ1-2; D gene ambiguous. The TCR comes from an adult man with Graves' ophthalmopathy. As DNA, the CDR3 is TGTGCCACCAGTAGGTCGACAACAAACTATGGCTACACCTTC. Protein sequence: CATSRSTTNYGYTF.